This T cell receptor beta chain was sequenced during a study of somatic mutations in cytotoxic T cells in rheumatoid arthritis. Study summary: Including V beta1+ cells that were sequenced for TCRB, some T-cell populations stained with V beta antibodies were flow-sorted at nearly 100% purity.

The V end was cut by 7 bases, the J end by 8 bases, with 17 bases between. Germline V gene data show CDR1 as SGHAT and CDR2 as FQNNGV. This CDR3 spans 13 amino acids. Only in-frame clones appear in the TCRdb table, and some are missing; sequencing was by immunoSEQ multiplex PCR. The sample holds about 7,400 clones; approximately 90% are singletons and the top ten take roughly a sixth. Study-level findings and limits: A single CD8+ clone exceeded 20% of CD8+ cells in about an eighth of the roughly 60 patients. For CD8+ T-cell clonality, rheumatoid arthritis patients and age-matched healthy controls did not differ significantly.

To note about this clone: Antigen: not known.

The CD4+ and CD8+ fractions came from positive magnetic bead selection and were purity-checked by flow cytometry. The genes are TRBV11-2 and TRBJ1-2, with D uncertain. The receptor comes from a man between 40 and 49 years old with rheumatoid arthritis. The material sequenced was CD8+ T cells sorted from blood. The DNA for the CDR3 is TGTGCCAGCATACAACTAAGAGGGCTCGGCTACACCTTC. Amino acid sequence: CASIQLRGLGYTF.